The clone carrying this T cell receptor (beta chain) has just a few counts. No antigen is known for it. Using immunoSEQ multiplex PCR, the repertoire was profiled, and TCRdb retains in-frame clones only, with some absent. The table includes about 97,000 clones, over 80% detected once. These data originate in a study of PD-1 blockade in classical Hodgkin lymphoma. Study-level points and caveats: The diversity seen at baseline in complete responders resembled that of newly diagnosed patients. Sources of repertoire differences remain undefined, possibly disease activity or prior therapy.

Every patient experienced relapse after autologous stem cell transplantation, and brentuximab vedotin exposure varied. CDR3 length: 14 amino acids. V lost 3 bases, J lost 2 bases, and 1 base stayed unmatched. Germline CDR1 and CDR2: SGHTA and FQGNSA. The rearrangement links TRBV7-2 to TRBJ1-2; the match to TRBD1 covers 9 bases. The source material was peripheral blood mononuclear cells (PBMCs), sampled at baseline. The origin of this receptor is a human donor with classical Hodgkin lymphoma. CDR3: CASSFTGGNYGYTF. CDR3 bases: TGTGCCAGCAGCTTTACAGGGGGCAACTATGGCTACACCTTC.